One TCR beta chain is described in this entry. This sample is part of a study of CD8+ T cells in alopecia areata. Extracted RNA was reverse transcribed into cDNA, the sequencing template. TCRdb's copy holds only in-frame clones and misses some; the assay was immunoSEQ multiplex PCR. The sample includes about 130,000 clones, 54% of them seen just once. Treatment meaning: oral pan-JAK inhibitor, 5-10 mg twice daily. The input for sequencing was CD8+ T cells sorted from blood, taken at week 4, from a patient treated with tofacitinib. This clonotype originated in a human donor with alopecia areata.

The CDR3 loop reads CSVPGLNTGELFF. The CDR3 coding sequence is TGCAGCGTTCCTGGCCTAAACACCGGGGAGCTGTTTTTT. The gene calls are TRBV29-1 and TRBJ2-2; D gene uncertain. The CDR3 has 13 residues. The V gene's germline CDR1 is SQVTM and CDR2 ANQGSEA. V gave up 5 bases and J gave up 2 bases, with 9 bases separating them.